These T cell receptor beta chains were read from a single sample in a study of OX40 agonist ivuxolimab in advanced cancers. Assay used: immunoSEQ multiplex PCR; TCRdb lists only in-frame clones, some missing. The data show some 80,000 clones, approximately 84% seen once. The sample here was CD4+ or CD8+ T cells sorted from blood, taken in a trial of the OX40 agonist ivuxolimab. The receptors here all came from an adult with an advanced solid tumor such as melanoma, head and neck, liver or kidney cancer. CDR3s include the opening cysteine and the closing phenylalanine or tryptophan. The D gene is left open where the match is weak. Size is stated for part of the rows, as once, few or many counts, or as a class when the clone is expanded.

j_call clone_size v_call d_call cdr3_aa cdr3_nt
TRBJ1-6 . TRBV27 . CASSLIGLIGGADSPLHF TGTGCCAGCAGTTTAATTGGGCTTATAGGGGGGGCCGATTCACCCCTCCACTTT
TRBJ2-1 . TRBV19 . CASSIRPGSSGEQFF TGTGCCAGTAGTATACGGCCGGGGTCCTCGGGTGAGCAGTTCTTC
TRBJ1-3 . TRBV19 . CASSIRAGTGNTIYF TGTGCCAGTAGTATACGGGCGGGGACTGGAAACACCATATATTTT
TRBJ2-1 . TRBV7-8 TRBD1 CASSLVGGPGNEQFF TGTGCCAGCAGCTTAGTAGGGGGCCCCGGCAATGAGCAGTTCTTC
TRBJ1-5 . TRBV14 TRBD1 CASSRTGGGNQPQHF TGTGCCAGCAGCCGGACAGGGGGCGGCAATCAGCCCCAGCATTTT
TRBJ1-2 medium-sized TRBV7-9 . CASSAPGQFPGYTF TGTGCCAGCAGCGCACCCGGACAGTTCCCTGGCTACACCTTC
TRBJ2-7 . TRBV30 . CAWSDPGRTLYEQYF TGTGCCTGGAGTGACCCAGGGCGCACCCTTTACGAGCAGTACTTC
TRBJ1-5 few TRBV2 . CASSPRRTDQPQHF TGTGCCAGCAGTCCACGACGGACTGATCAGCCCCAGCATTTT
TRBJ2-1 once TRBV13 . CASSLVGHYNEQFF TGTGCCAGCAGCTTAGTCGGACATTACAATGAGCAGTTCTTC
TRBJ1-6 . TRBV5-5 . CASSFGGHNSPLHF TGTGCCAGCAGCTTTGGGGGGCATAATTCACCCCTCCACTTT
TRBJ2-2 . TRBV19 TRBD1 CASRVQGVGTGELFF TGTGCCAGTAGGGTACAGGGGGTGGGTACCGGGGAGCTGTTTTTT
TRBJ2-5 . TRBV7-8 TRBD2 CASSATSAGETQYF TGTGCCAGCAGCGCTACTAGCGCGGGGGAGACCCAGTACTTC
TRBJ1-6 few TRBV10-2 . CASRWGGFDSPLHF TGCGCCAGCCGATGGGGGGGTTTCGATTCACCCCTCCACTTT
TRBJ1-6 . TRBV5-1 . CASSLGFVSPLHF TGCGCCAGCAGCTTGGGGTTTGTTTCACCCCTCCACTTT
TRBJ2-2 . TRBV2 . CASWSREKGAGELFF TGTGCCAGCTGGTCCAGGGAGAAAGGGGCCGGGGAGCTGTTTTTT
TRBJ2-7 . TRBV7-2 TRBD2 CASSLTSGGSYEQYF TGTGCCAGCAGCTTAACCTCGGGAGGGTCCTACGAGCAGTACTTC
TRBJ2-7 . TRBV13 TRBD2 CASSLGLGLGYGQYF TGTGCCAGCAGCTTAGGCCTGGGACTAGGATACGGGCAGTACTTC
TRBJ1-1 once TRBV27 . CASSGVTTEAFF TGTGCCAGCAGTGGGGTGACCACTGAAGCTTTCTTT
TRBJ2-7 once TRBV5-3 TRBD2 CARSFSKIAGGLYEQYF TGTGCCAGAAGCTTCTCGAAAATAGCGGGAGGGCTCTACGAGCAGTACTTC
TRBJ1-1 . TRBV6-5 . CASRRDILNTEAFF TGTGCCAGCAGGAGGGATATTTTGAACACTGAAGCTTTCTTT
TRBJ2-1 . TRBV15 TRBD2 CATSGTSGLDSYNEQFF TGTGCCACCAGCGGGACTAGCGGGCTGGACTCCTACAATGAGCAGTTCTTC
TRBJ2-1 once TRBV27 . CASSLGNSRNEQFF TGTGCCAGCAGTTTAGGTAACAGTAGGAATGAGCAGTTCTTC
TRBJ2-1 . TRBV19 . CASSNIPGTRDGEQFF TGTGCCAGTAGTAACATTCCCGGGACTCGCGACGGTGAGCAGTTCTTC
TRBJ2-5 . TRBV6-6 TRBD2 CASSSGTSAYQETQYF TGTGCCAGCAGTTCGGGGACTAGCGCGTACCAAGAGACCCAGTACTTC
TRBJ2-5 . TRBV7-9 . CASSLKETQYF TGTGCCAGCAGTCTTAAAGAGACCCAGTACTTC
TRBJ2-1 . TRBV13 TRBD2 CASSAGLAGTNEQFF TGTGCCAGCAGCGCGGGACTAGCGGGAACCAATGAGCAGTTCTTC
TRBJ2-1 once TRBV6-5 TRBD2 CASSTSGGLYNEQFF TGTGCCAGCAGTACCAGCGGGGGCCTCTACAATGAGCAGTTCTTC
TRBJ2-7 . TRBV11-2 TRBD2 CASKEEAGGLYEQYF TGTGCCAGCAAGGAGGAAGCGGGAGGCCTCTACGAGCAGTACTTC
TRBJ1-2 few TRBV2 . CASSERRGDGYTF TGTGCCAGCAGTGAACGCAGGGGCGACGGCTACACCTTC
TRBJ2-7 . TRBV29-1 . CSVEVRVYEQYF TGCAGCGTTGAAGTTAGAGTCTACGAGCAGTACTTC
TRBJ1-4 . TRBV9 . CASSPPGTTNEKLFF TGTGCCAGCAGCCCCCCGGGGACAACTAATGAAAAACTGTTTTTT
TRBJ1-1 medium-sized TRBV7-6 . CASSVGMQGEAFF TGTGCCAGCAGCGTCGGTATGCAGGGAGAAGCTTTCTTT
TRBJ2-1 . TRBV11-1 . CASSLPSSYNEQFF TGTGCCAGCAGCTTACCTAGCTCCTACAATGAGCAGTTCTTC
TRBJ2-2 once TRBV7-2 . CASSPGFWATNTGELFF TGTGCCAGCAGCCCCGGGTTTTGGGCAACGAACACCGGGGAGCTGTTTTTT
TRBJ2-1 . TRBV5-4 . CASSSNREQFF TGTGCCAGCAGCTCCAACAGGGAGCAGTTCTTC
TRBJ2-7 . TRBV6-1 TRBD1 CASSELGQGTYEQYF TGTGCCAGCAGTGAATTGGGACAGGGGACCTACGAGCAGTACTTC
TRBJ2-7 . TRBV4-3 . CASSQAREGARHEQYF TGCGCCAGCAGCCAAGCCCGGGAGGGGGCGCGCCACGAGCAGTACTTC
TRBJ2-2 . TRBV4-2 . CASSQPRGSNTGELFF TGTGCCAGCAGCCAACCTAGGGGATCGAACACCGGGGAGCTGTTTTTT
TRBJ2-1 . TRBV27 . CASRRWDLNEQFF TGTGCCAGCAGGAGATGGGATCTCAATGAGCAGTTCTTC
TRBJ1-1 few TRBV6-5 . CASSYSGRMNTEAFF TGTGCCAGCAGTTACTCGGGCCGTATGAACACTGAAGCTTTCTTT
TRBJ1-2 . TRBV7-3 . CASSLISCYGYTF TGTGCCAGCAGCTTAATTTCGTGCTATGGCTACACCTTC
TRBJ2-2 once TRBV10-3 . CAISDRDTGELFF TGTGCCATCAGTGACAGGGACACCGGGGAGCTGTTTTTT
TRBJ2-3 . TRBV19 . CASSIRPDTQYF TGTGCCAGTAGTATCCGGCCAGATACGCAGTATTTT